This is a list of T cell receptor beta chains from one sample in a study of blood T cell repertoires in COVID-19. Measured with immunoSEQ multiplex PCR; TCRdb has only the in-frame clones, and not every one. The repertoire has approximately 250,000 clones, around four fifths of them found once; the top ten carry around 6.5%. Source material: peripheral blood. The source of these receptors is a woman aged 60-70 years with active or convalescent COVID-19. Both conserved end residues are part of each CDR3. A D gene is named only where the DNA matches it firmly. A clone size is listed for some rows: how often the clone was seen (once, few, many), or a class if it is expanded.

cdr3_nt,cdr3_aa,j_call,d_call,v_call,clone_size
TGTGCCAGTAGTCTGAGAGGGGGGGGAGGTGAATCACCCCTCCACTTT,CASSLRGGGGESPLHF,TRBJ1-6,.,TRBV19,.
TGTGCCAGCAGCTTCAAGGGACAGGGGGCCCACTACACCTTC,CASSFKGQGAHYTF,TRBJ1-2,TRBD1,TRBV5-4,.
TGTGCCAGCAGCTTAGGACTAGGCCCTGCCGATGAGCAGTTCTTC,CASSLGLGPADEQFF,TRBJ2-1,TRBD2,TRBV5-4,.
TGTGCCAGCAGCCCGCAGGGGACAGCCACCGGGGAGCTGTTTTTT,CASSPQGTATGELFF,TRBJ2-2,TRBD1,TRBV5-8,.
TGCAGTGCTAGTGGGTCGCGAGGCTACACCTTC,CSASGSRGYTF,TRBJ1-2,.,TRBV20-1,once
TGTGCCAGCAGTTACTCGACGGGACTAGCGGGAGAGAGCTCCTACAATGAGCAGTTCTTC,CASSYSTGLAGESSYNEQFF,TRBJ2-1,TRBD2,TRBV6-2/TRBV6-3,.
TGTGCCAGCAGCTTAGGTGATAGCCCAAGCTCCTACGAGCAGTACTTC,CASSLGDSPSSYEQYF,TRBJ2-7,.,TRBV11-3,.
TGTGCCAGCAGCCAAGATTCTCGAGCGGGAGGAGGCGAGCAGTACTTC,CASSQDSRAGGGEQYF,TRBJ2-7,TRBD2,TRBV3-1/TRBV3-2,.
TGTGCCAGCAGTTCGACAGGGGGGAGCAATCAGCCCCAGCATTTT,CASSSTGGSNQPQHF,TRBJ1-5,TRBD1,TRBV28,few
TGTGCCTGGACGGGAGCTGGATCGACAGCGTATGGCTACACCTTC,CAWTGAGSTAYGYTF,TRBJ1-2,.,TRBV30,.
TGTGCCAGCAGTCTCCGGGACAGCCCTTACAATGAGCAGTTCTTC,CASSLRDSPYNEQFF,TRBJ2-1,TRBD1,TRBV6-5,.
TGTGCCAGCAGCACCCGGACTAGCGGGAGGAACAATGAGCAGTTCTTC,CASSTRTSGRNNEQFF,TRBJ2-1,TRBD2,TRBV7-3,.
TGTGCCAGCAGTCCCCCCGGCCCTAGCGGGAGGGGGTACAATGAGCAGTTCTTC,CASSPPGPSGRGYNEQFF,TRBJ2-1,TRBD2,TRBV27,.
TGTGCCAGCAAGGAAACTAGGTACAATGAGCAGTTCTTC,CASKETRYNEQFF,TRBJ2-1,.,TRBV18,.
TGTGCCAGCAGTTTGAGGGGGCTTAATTCACCCCTCCACTTT,CASSLRGLNSPLHF,TRBJ1-6,TRBD1,TRBV28,.
TGTGCCCTCTCCGGGACAGGGATACAAGAGACCCAGTACTTC,CALSGTGIQETQYF,TRBJ2-5,TRBD1,TRBV30,.
TGTGCCAGCAGCTTACCGGGTATGGTTACTGAAGCTTTCTTT,CASSLPGMVTEAFF,TRBJ1-1,.,TRBV7-9,.
TGCGCCAGCAGCCAAGATCTAGGGGGGAACACTGAAGCTTTCTTT,CASSQDLGGNTEAFF,TRBJ1-1,.,TRBV4-1,once
TGCGCCAGCAGCCAAGATCCAGGGGGAAGCAATCAGCCCCAGCATTTT,CASSQDPGGSNQPQHF,TRBJ1-5,TRBD1,TRBV4-1,.
TGTGCCAGTAGTATCGGACAGGGCACAGATACGCAGTATTTT,CASSIGQGTDTQYF,TRBJ2-3,TRBD1,TRBV19,.
TGTGCCAGCAGTGAAGCCGGGACAGGGAAATCAAGCGCTTTCTTT,CASSEAGTGKSSAFF,TRBJ1-1,TRBD1,TRBV6-1,.
TGTGCCAGCAGTTTGGGGGGAGAGGGCGCGGACACTGAAGCTTTCTTT,CASSLGGEGADTEAFF,TRBJ1-1,.,TRBV28,.
TGTGCCAGCAGTTTCGGTACGGGGACTAGCACAGATACGCAGTATTTT,CASSFGTGTSTDTQYF,TRBJ2-3,.,TRBV28,.
TGTGCCACCAGTGATTTAATAGGGGGACTAGGTAATGAGCAGTTCTTC,CATSDLIGGLGNEQFF,TRBJ2-1,TRBD2,TRBV24-1,.
TGTGCCAGCAGTGGGCCGCGGCGGGAAAAACTGTTTTTT,CASSGPRREKLFF,TRBJ1-4,.,TRBV2,.
TGTGCCAGCAGTTACCTCGATGAGCAGTTCTTC,CASSYLDEQFF,TRBJ2-1,.,TRBV6-5,.
TGCGCCAGCAGCCTCGGGACAGTCAATAATTCACCCCTCCACTTT,CASSLGTVNNSPLHF,TRBJ1-6,TRBD1,TRBV5-1,once
TGTGCCACCGGGACGGATGGACCCAGGGGGAGGGAGCAGTACTTC,CATGTDGPRGREQYF,TRBJ2-7,.,TRBV24-1,few
TGTGCCAGCAGTGCGAGGACAGGGCGCGGCACCGGGGAGCTGTTTTTT,CASSARTGRGTGELFF,TRBJ2-2,TRBD1,TRBV25-1,.
TGCAGCGTCGTCGGGACTAGCGGAAGCTCCTACAATGAGCAGTTCTTC,CSVVGTSGSSYNEQFF,TRBJ2-1,TRBD2,TRBV29-1,.
TGTGCCAGTAGTACCCCCCGGGAGCGGGGGGGCACAGATACGCAGTATTTT,CASSTPRERGGTDTQYF,TRBJ2-3,TRBD2,TRBV19,.
TGTGCCAGCAGCCCCGACATCGCCTATGGCTACACCTTC,CASSPDIAYGYTF,TRBJ1-2,.,TRBV11-2,.
TGCAGCGTTAATAGCGGGGGGCTTACCTACGAGCAGTACTTC,CSVNSGGLTYEQYF,TRBJ2-7,TRBD2,TRBV29-1,.
TGTGCCAGCAGCTTCTGGGGCAAGGACGAGTCTTTCTTT,CASSFWGKDESFF,TRBJ1-1,.,TRBV7-9,.
TGTGCCAGCAGTGAGGTGTCCAGGTACAATGAGCAGTTCTTC,CASSEVSRYNEQFF,TRBJ2-1,.,TRBV6-1,.
TGCGCCAGCAGCCAAGATCGGTCCGAAGCTTTCTTT,CASSQDRSEAFF,TRBJ1-1,.,TRBV4-1,.
TGTGCCACTCTCCAGCGGGAGGACTACGAGCAGTACTTC,CATLQREDYEQYF,TRBJ2-7,TRBD2,TRBV30,.
TGTGCCAGCAACCTTGGGCGGAACACTGAAGCTTTCTTT,CASNLGRNTEAFF,TRBJ1-1,.,TRBV5-6,.
TGTGCCAGCAGTGTGTCTAGCGGGAGGGCCTGCAAGCAGTTCTTC,CASSVSSGRACKQFF,TRBJ2-1,TRBD2,TRBV6-4,.
TGTGCCAGCAGCAGGACAGGGGGCCTACCAAGCTCCTACAATGAGCAGTTCTTC,CASSRTGGLPSSYNEQFF,TRBJ2-1,TRBD1,TRBV2,.
TGTGCCAGCAGCCCTAAGAGGGACAGATACACCGGGGAGCTGTTTTTT,CASSPKRDRYTGELFF,TRBJ2-2,TRBD1,TRBV7-3,once
TGTGCCAGCAGCCTGCGGGCCGGGTCTTTATACTTC,CASSLRAGSLYF,TRBJ2-7,.,TRBV27,.